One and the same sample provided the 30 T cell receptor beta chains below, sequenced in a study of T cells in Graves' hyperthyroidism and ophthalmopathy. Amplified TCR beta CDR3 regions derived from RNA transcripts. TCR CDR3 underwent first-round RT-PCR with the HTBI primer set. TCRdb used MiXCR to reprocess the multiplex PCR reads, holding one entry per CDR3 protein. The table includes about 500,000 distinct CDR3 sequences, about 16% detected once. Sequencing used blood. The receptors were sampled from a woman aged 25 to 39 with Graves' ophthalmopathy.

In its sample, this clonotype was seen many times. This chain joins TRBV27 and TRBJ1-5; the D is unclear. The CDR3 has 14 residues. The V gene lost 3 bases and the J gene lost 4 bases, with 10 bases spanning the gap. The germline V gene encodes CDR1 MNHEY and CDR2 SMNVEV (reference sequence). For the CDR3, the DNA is TGTGCCAGCAGTTTTTTGGGTGGGAATCAGCCCCAGCATTTT. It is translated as CASSFLGGNQPQHF.

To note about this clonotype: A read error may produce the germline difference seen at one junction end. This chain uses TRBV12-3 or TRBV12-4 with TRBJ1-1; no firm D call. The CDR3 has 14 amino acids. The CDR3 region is CARSLGPTNTEAFF. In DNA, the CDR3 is TGTGCCAGAAGTTTAGGGCCGACGAACACTGAAGCTTTCTTT.

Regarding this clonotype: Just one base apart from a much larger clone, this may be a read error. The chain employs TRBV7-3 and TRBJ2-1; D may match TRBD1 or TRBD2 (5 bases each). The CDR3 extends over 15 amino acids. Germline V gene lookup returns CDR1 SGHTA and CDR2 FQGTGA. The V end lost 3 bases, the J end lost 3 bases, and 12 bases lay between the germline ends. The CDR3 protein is CASSLAGTHYNEQFF. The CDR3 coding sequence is TGTGCCAGCAGCTTGGCCGGGACGCACTACAATGAGCAGTTCTTC. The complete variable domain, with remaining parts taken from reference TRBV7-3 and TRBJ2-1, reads GAGVSQTPSNKVTEKGKYVELRCDPISGHTALYWYRQSLGQGPEFLIYFQGTGAADDSGLPNDRFFAVRPEGSVSTLKIQRTERGDSAVYLCASSLAGTHYNEQFFGPGTRLTVL.

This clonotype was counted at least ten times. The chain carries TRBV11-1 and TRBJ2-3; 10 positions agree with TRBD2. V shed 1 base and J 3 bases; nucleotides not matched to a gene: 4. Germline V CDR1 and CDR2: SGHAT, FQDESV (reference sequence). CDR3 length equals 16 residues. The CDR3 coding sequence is TGTGCCAGCAGCTTAGTCCTAGCGGGAGCGACAGATACGCAGTATTTT. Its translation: CASSLVLAGATDTQYF.

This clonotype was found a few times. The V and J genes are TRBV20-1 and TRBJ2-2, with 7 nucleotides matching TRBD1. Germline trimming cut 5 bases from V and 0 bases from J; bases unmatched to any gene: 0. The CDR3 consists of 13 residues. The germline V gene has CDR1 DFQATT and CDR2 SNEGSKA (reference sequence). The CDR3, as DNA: TGCAGTGCTGGGACAGCGAACACCGGGGAGCTGTTTTTT. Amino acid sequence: CSAGTANTGELFF.

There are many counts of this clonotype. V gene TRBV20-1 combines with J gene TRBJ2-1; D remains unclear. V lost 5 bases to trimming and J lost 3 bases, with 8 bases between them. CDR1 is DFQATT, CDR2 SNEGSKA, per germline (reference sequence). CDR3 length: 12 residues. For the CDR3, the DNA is TGCAGTGCTTTCCCCCACTACAATGAGCAGTTCTTC. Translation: CSAFPHYNEQFF.

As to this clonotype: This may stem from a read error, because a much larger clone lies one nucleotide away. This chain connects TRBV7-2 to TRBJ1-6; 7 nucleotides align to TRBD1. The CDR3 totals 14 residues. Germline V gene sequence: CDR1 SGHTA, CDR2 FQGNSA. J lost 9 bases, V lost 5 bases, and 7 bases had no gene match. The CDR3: CASSQGGICSPLHF. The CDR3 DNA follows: TGTGCCAGCAGCCAGGGGGGAATTTGTTCACCCCTCCACTTT.

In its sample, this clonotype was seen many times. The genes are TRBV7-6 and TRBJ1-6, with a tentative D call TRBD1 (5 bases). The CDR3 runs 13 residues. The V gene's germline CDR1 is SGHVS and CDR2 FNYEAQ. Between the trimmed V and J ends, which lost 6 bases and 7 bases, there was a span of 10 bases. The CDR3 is CASSGDRNSPLHF. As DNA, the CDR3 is TGTGCCAGCAGTGGGGACCGCAATTCACCCCTCCACTTT.

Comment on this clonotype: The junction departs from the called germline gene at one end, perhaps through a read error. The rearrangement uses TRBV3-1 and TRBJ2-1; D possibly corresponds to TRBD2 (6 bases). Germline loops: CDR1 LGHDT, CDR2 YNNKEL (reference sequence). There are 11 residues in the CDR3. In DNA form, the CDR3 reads TGTGCCAGCAGCCTTGAGACTAGGACGATCTTC. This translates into CASSLETRTIF.

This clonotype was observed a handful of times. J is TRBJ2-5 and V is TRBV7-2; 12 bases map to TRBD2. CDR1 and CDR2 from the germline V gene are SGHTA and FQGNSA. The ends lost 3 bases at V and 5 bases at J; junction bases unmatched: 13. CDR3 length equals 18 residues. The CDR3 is CASSFGRSLAGGLETQYF. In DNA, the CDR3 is TGTGCCAGCAGCTTCGGTAGGAGCCTAGCGGGAGGGTTGGAGACCCAGTACTTC.

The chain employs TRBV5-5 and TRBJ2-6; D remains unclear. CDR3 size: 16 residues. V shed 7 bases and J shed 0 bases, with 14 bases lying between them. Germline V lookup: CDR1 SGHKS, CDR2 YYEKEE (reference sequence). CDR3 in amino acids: CASYSSMFSGANVLTF. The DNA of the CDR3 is TGTGCCAGCTACTCCTCTATGTTCTCTGGGGCCAACGTCCTGACTTTC.

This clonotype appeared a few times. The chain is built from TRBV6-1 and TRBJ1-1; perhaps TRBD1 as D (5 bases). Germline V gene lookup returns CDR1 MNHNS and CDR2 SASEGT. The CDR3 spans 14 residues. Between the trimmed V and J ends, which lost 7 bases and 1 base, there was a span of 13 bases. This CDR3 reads CASIFSGGNTEAFF. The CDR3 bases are TGTGCCAGCATCTTTTCGGGGGGGAACACTGAAGCTTTCTTT.

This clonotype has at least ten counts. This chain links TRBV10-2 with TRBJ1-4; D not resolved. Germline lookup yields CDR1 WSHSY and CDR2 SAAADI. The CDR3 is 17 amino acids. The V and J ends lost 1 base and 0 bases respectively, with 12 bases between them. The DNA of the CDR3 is TGCGCCAGCAGTGAGTGGACGCAACCCGCAACTAATGAAAAACTGTTTTTT. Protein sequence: CASSEWTQPATNEKLFF.

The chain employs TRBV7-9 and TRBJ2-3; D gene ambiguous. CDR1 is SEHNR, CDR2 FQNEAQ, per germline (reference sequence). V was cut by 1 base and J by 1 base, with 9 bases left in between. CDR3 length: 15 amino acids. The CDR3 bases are TGTGCCAGCAGCTTAGGGCCAGCGCGCACAGATACGCAGTATTTT. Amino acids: CASSLGPARTDTQYF.

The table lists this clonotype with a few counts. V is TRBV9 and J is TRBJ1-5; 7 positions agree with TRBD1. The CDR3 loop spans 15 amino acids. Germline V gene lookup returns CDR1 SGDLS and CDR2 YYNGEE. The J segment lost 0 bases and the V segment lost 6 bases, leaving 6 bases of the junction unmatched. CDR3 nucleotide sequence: TGTGCCAGCATCCCAGACAGGGCTAGCAATCAGCCCCAGCATTTT. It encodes CASIPDRASNQPQHF. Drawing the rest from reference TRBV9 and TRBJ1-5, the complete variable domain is DSGVTQTPKHLITATGQRVTLRCSPRSGDLSVYWYQQSLDQGLQFLIQYYNGEERAKGNILERFSAQQFPDLHSELNLSSLELGDSALYFCASIPDRASNQPQHFGDGTRLSIL.

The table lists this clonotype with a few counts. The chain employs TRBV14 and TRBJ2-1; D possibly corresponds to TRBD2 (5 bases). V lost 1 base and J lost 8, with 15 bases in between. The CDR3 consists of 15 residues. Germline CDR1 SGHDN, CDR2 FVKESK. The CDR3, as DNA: TGTGCCAGCAGCCAAGTCCTAGGGCTTAGCGATGAGCAGTTCTTC. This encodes CASSQVLGLSDEQFF. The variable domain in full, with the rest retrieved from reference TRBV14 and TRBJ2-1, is EAGVTQFPSHSVIEKGQTVTLRCDPISGHDNLYWYRRVMGKEIKFLLHFVKESKQDESGMPNNRFLAERTGGTYSTLKVQPAELEDSGVYFCASSQVLGLSDEQFFGPGTRLTVL.

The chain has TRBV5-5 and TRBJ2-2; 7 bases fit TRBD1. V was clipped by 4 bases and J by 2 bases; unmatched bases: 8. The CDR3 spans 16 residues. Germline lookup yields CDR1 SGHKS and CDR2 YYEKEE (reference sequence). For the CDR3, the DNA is TGTGCCAGCAGCCCGATGACAGGGACAAACACCGGGGAGCTGTTTTTT. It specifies CASSPMTGTNTGELFF.

The CDR3 is CASSYHYDSGEQYF. The CDR3 nucleotides are TGTGCCAGCAGTTACCACTACGATTCCGGCGAGCAGTACTTC. J is TRBJ2-7 and V is TRBV6-2 or TRBV6-3; D unresolved. Germline CDR1 reads MNHEY; CDR2 reads SVGEGT. Trimming stripped 2 bases from V and 6 bases from J, with 14 bases between. CDR3 size: 14 residues.

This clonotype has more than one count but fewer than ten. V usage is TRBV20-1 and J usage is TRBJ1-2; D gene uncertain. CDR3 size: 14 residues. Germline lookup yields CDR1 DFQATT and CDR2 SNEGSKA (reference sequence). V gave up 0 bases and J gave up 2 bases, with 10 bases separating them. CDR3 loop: CSARDSGGNYGYTF. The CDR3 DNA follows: TGCAGTGCTAGAGATTCCGGAGGGAACTATGGCTACACCTTC.

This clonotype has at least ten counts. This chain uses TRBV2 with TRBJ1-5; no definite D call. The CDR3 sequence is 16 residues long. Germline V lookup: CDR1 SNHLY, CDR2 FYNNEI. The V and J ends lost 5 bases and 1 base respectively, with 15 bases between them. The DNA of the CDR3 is TGTGCCAGCAGTCCGGGATGGTCAAGGAGCAATCAGCCCCAGCATTTT. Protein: CASSPGWSRSNQPQHF.

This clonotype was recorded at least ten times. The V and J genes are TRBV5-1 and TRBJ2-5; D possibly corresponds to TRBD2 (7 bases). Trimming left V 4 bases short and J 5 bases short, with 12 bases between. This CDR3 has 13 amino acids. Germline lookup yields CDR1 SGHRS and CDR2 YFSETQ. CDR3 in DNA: TGCGCCAGCAGCGAACAGGGAGGGGAGACCCAGTACTTC. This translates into CASSEQGGETQYF.

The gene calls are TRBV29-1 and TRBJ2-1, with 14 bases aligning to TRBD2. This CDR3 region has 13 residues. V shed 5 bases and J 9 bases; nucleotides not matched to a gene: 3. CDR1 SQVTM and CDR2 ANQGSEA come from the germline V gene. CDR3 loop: CSVHGLAGGEQFF. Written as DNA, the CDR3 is TGCAGCGTTCATGGACTAGCGGGAGGTGAGCAGTTCTTC.

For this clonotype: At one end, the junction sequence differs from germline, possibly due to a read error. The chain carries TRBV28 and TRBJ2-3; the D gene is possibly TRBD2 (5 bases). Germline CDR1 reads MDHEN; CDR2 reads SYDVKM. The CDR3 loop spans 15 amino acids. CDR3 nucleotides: TGTGCCAGCAGTTCCCCAGCGGCCATCACAGATACGCAGGATTTT. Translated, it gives CASSSPAAITDTQDF. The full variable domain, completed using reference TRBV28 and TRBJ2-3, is DVKVTQSSRYLVKRTGEKVFLECVQDMDHENMFWYRQDPGLGLRLIYFSYDVKMKEKGDIPEGYSVSREKKERFSLILESASTNQTSMYLCASSSPAAITDTQDFGPGTRLTVL.

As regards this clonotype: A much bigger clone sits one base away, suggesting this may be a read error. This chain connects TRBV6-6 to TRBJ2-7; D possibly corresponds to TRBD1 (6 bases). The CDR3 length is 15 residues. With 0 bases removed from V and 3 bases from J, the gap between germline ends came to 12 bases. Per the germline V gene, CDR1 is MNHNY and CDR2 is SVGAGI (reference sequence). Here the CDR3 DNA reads TGTGCCAGCAGTTACTCGGTACAGGGTATCTACGAGCAGTACTTC. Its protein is CASSYSVQGIYEQYF.

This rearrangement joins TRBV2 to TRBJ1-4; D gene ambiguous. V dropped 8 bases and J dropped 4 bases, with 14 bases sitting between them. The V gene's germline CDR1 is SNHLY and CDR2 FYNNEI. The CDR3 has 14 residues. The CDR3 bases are TGTGCCAGCGGCAAGGAAACGATTAATGAAAAACTGTTTTTT. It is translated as CASGKETINEKLFF.

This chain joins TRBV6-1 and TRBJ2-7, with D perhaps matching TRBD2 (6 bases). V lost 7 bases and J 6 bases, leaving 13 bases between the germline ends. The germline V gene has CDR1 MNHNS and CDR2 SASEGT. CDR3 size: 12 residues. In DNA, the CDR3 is TGTGCCAGCAAACGGCAGGGAGGCGAGCAGTACTTC. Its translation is CASKRQGGEQYF.

DNA for the CDR3: TGTGCCAGCAGTTTATCCGGCAGGGACTATGGCTACACCTTC. Its translation: CASSLSGRDYGYTF. The chain uses TRBV6-5 and TRBJ1-2, with D perhaps TRBD1 (5 bases). CDR3 length: 14 residues. The V end lost 4 bases, the J end lost 3 bases, and 12 bases lay between the germline ends. Germline loops: CDR1 MNHEY, CDR2 SVGAGI.

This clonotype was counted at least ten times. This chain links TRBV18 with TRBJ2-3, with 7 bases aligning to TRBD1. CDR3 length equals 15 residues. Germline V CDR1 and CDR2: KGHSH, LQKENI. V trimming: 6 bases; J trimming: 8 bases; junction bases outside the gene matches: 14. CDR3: CASSHTKGQVGTQYF. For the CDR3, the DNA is TGTGCCAGCTCCCATACAAAAGGACAGGTCGGTACGCAGTATTTT.

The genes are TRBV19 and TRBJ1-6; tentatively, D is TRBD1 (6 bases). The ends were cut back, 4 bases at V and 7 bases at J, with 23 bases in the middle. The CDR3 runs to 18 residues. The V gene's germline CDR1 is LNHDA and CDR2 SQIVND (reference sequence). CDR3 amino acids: CASSRNLKQGLANSPLHF. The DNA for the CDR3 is TGTGCCAGTAGTAGGAACCTAAAACAGGGACTCGCCAATTCACCCCTCCACTTT.

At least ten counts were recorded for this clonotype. The CDR3 coding sequence is TGTGCCAGCTCACCAGGATGGCCCTATGGCTACACCTTC. As protein: CASSPGWPYGYTF. V and J are TRBV18 and TRBJ1-2; D uncertain. The germline gives CDR1 KGHSH, CDR2 LQKENI. The CDR3 length is 13 residues. Trimming cost V 2 bases and J 4 bases, with 8 bases left between them.